The entry that follows covers one T cell receptor (beta chain) sequence. Related graft donors supplied nonmyeloablative bone marrow transplants, and mixed chimerism was transient. The sample belongs to a study of Tregs in tolerant kidney transplant recipients. CDR1 is MNHEY and CDR2 is SVGAGI in the germline V gene. CDR3 length: 16 residues. The junction had 10 bases not matched to a gene; V was cut back by 2 bases and J by 6 bases. The method was immunoSEQ multiplex PCR; TCRdb's version includes in-frame clones alone and lacks a portion of them. The sample lists 81,000 or so clones; roughly 91% were seen once.

The sample was CD4+ T cells from blood (PBMCs), taken 24 months after the transplant. This chain links TRBV6-5 with TRBJ2-7, with 10 bases lining up with TRBD2. The sequence was obtained from a human patient who received a combined kidney and bone marrow transplant. Some of these T cells may belong to the graft donor. The CDR3 DNA reads as TGTGCCAGCAGTTACAAGGCTAGCGGGAGTTCGAGCGAGCAGTACTTC. Protein sequence: CASSYKASGSSSEQYF.